This TCR beta chain appears in the sequencing data of a study of graft-versus-host responses after intestinal transplantation. Here immunoSEQ multiplex PCR was the method, and the copy in TCRdb shows in-frame clones only, minus some. The sample has about 27,000 clones; around 96% are singletons. Losses at the gene ends were 2 bases for V and 2 bases for J; bases not matched to a gene: 1. Germline lookup yields CDR1 LNHDA and CDR2 SQIVND (reference sequence). The CDR3 runs 15 residues. The chain carries TRBV19 and TRBJ2-7; 12 bases match TRBD2. Specimen: PBMCs, collected nearly 31 days after intestinal transplant. The sequence was obtained from a human patient who received an intestinal transplant, so some T cells may come from the graft donor. The CDR3 here is CASSIRTSGTYEQYF. CDR3 DNA sequence: TGTGCCAGTAGTATAAGGACTAGCGGGACCTACGAGCAGTACTTC.